The 31 T cell receptor beta chains given below trace back to one sample, sequenced in a study of blood T cell repertoires in COVID-19. The assay was immunoSEQ multiplex PCR, and TCRdb's table has in-frame clones only and misses some. The sample records some 250,000 clones, 75% to 90% being singletons. The source material was PBMCs or T cells enriched from blood (not recorded which). All receptors derive from a woman between 50 and 59 years old who had recovered from COVID-19.

The rearrangement joins TRBV4-1 to TRBJ2-7; D not certain. Per germline, CDR1 MGHRA and CDR2 YSYEKL. CDR3 length: 16 residues. V was cut by 1 base and J by 0 bases, with 13 bases left in between. CDR3 DNA sequence: TGCGCCAGCAGCCAAGTCCCGACAAGGAACTCCTACGAGCAGTACTTC. It is translated as CASSQVPTRNSYEQYF.

V usage is TRBV28 and J usage is TRBJ2-3; 7 bases agree with TRBD1. Trimming removed 7 bases from V and 3 bases from J; junction bases left unmatched: 4. The CDR3 runs 13 residues. Germline CDR1 MDHEN, CDR2 SYDVKM. CDR3 protein: CASTLQGTDTQYF. In DNA, the CDR3 is TGTGCCAGCACCTTACAGGGGACAGATACGCAGTATTTT.

V usage is TRBV7-8 and J usage is TRBJ1-3; the D is unclear. The length of the CDR3 is 15 residues. Between the trimmed V and J ends, which lost 1 base and 3 bases, there was a span of 10 bases. Germline V CDR1 and CDR2: SGHVS, FQNEAQ. The CDR3 reads CASSLEPSGGNTIYF. CDR3 DNA: TGTGCCAGCAGCTTAGAACCCTCGGGTGGAAACACCATATATTTT.

This clone appeared a few times. The V gene is TRBV5-4, the J gene TRBJ1-6; 9 bases align to TRBD1. CDR1 is SGHNT, CDR2 YYREEE, per germline (reference sequence). V shed 0 bases, J shed 10 bases, and the junction held 5 bases outside the gene matches. This CDR3 is built from 15 residues. The CDR3 protein is CASSLVGTGKSPLHF. CDR3 nucleotides: TGTGCCAGCAGCTTGGTTGGGACAGGGAAATCACCCCTCCACTTT. The whole variable domain, remainder taken from reference TRBV5-4 and TRBJ1-6, is ETGVTQSPTHLIKTRGQQVTLRCSSQSGHNTVSWYQQALGQGPQFIFQYYREEENGRGNFPPRFSGLQFPNYSSELNVNALELDDSALYLCASSLVGTGKSPLHFGNGTRLTVT.

This chain joins TRBV2 and TRBJ2-7; 11 bases line up with TRBD2. The germline V gene has CDR1 SNHLY and CDR2 FYNNEI. CDR3 length: 15 amino acids. The V and J ends lost 1 base and 7 bases, in that order; junction bases with no gene match: 6. The CDR3 sequence: CASSEGGLAVEEQYF. The CDR3 bases are TGTGCCAGCAGTGAAGGGGGACTAGCGGTTGAAGAGCAGTACTTC.

This clone was picked up a small number of times. The V gene is TRBV4-2, the J gene TRBJ2-3; 13 nucleotides agree with TRBD2. Looked up from germline, CDR1 is LGHNA and CDR2 is YNFKEQ. The CDR3 contains 16 residues. Losses at the gene ends were 4 bases for V and 1 base for J; bases not matched to a gene: 2. CDR3 in amino acids: CASSLTSGRGTDTQYF. The CDR3 DNA follows: TGTGCCAGCAGCCTTACTAGCGGGAGGGGCACAGATACGCAGTATTTT.

This chain links TRBV27 with TRBJ2-1, with 9 bases identical to TRBD2. The V segment lost 5 bases and the J segment 8 bases; nucleotides outside the gene matches: 13. This CDR3 is built from 16 residues. Germline V gene sequence: CDR1 MNHEY, CDR2 SMNVEV (reference sequence). This chain's CDR3 is CASSPLRGREGDEQFF. The DNA of the CDR3 is TGTGCCAGCAGTCCCCTCAGAGGGCGGGAGGGCGATGAGCAGTTCTTC.

This clone has a single count. V usage is TRBV5-1 and J usage is TRBJ2-7; TRBD2 aligns across 14 bases. The germline V gene has CDR1 SGHRS and CDR2 YFSETQ. V gave up 4 bases and J gave up 4 bases; unmatched junction bases: 4. The CDR3 spans 15 residues. CDR3 in amino acids: CASSQTSGRAYEQYF. The CDR3 DNA is TGCGCCAGCAGCCAGACTAGCGGGAGGGCGTACGAGCAGTACTTC.

This rearrangement joins TRBV5-4 to TRBJ2-1; 9 nucleotides agree with TRBD2. Germline lookup yields CDR1 SGHNT and CDR2 YYREEE (reference sequence). The ends lost 1 base at V and 3 bases at J; junction bases unmatched: 2. The CDR3 contains 15 residues. CDR3: CASSLKLAGYNEQFF. The CDR3 DNA is TGTGCCAGCAGCTTGAAACTAGCGGGCTACAATGAGCAGTTCTTC.

This clone was counted between two and nine times. This chain connects TRBV12-3 or TRBV12-4 to TRBJ2-7; TRBD2 is a possible D gene (5 bases). This CDR3 region has 12 residues. Trimming shortened V by 6 bases and J by 3 bases, and 9 bases separated the two germline ends. The CDR3 bases are TGTGCCAGCAGCCAAGGAGGCTACGAGCAGTACTTC. Protein product: CASSQGGYEQYF.

This chain connects TRBV11-2 to TRBJ1-1, with D hard to call. Trimming shortened V by 3 bases and J by 1 base, and 15 bases separated the two germline ends. The CDR3 covers 16 residues. From germline, CDR1 is SGHAT and CDR2 FQNNGV. CDR3 residues: CASSFPGFDGNTEAFF. The DNA of the CDR3 is TGTGCCAGCAGCTTCCCGGGATTTGATGGGAACACTGAAGCTTTCTTT.

About this clone itself: In the same sample, other DNA sequences code for this CDR3. In DNA, the CDR3 is TGTGCCAGCTCGGGGCAGTCGAACACTGAAGCTTTCTTT. Its protein product is CASSGQSNTEAFF. The V and J genes are TRBV18 and TRBJ1-1, with a possible D match to TRBD1 (5 bases). The ends were cut back, 6 bases at V and 1 base at J, with 9 bases in the middle. The germline V gene has CDR1 KGHSH and CDR2 LQKENI. The CDR3 runs 13 residues.

This rearrangement joins TRBV28 to TRBJ2-7; 7 positions agree with TRBD2. V dropped 1 base and J dropped 2; count of bases not matched to a gene: 2. This CDR3 is built from 14 residues. Germline CDR1 MDHEN, CDR2 SYDVKM. The CDR3 DNA follows: TGTGCCAGCAGTTTATACAGCGGGACCTACGAGCAGTACTTC. Protein: CASSLYSGTYEQYF.

This chain joins TRBV6-2 or TRBV6-3 and TRBJ2-2, with D perhaps TRBD2 (5 bases). Per the germline V gene, CDR1 is MNHEY and CDR2 is SVGEGT. The CDR3 length is 16 residues. V lost 2 bases to trimming and J lost 6 bases, with 16 bases between them. The CDR3 DNA reads TGTGCCAGCAGTTACCAGCCGGACTCAGCAGCCGGGGAGCTGTTTTTT. It encodes CASSYQPDSAAGELFF.

The CDR3 protein is CASSEETSGLGQYF. The CDR3 DNA is TGCGCCAGCAGTGAGGAGACTAGCGGCTTGGGCCAGTACTTC. This chain links TRBV10-2 with TRBJ2-5; 9 bases are a match to TRBD2. The V gene end was trimmed by 2 bases and the J gene end by 10 bases; junction bases not matched to a gene: 8. The CDR3 has 14 residues. CDR1 and CDR2 (germline): WSHSY, SAAADI.

The chain employs TRBV7-9 and TRBJ2-3; 10 nucleotides match TRBD2. The CDR3 consists of 13 residues. Trimming cost V 8 bases and J 3 bases; bases outside gene matches: 2. Germline CDR1 and CDR2: SEHNR and FQNEAQ (reference sequence). CDR3 amino acids: CASRTSGTDTQYF. DNA of the CDR3: TGTGCCAGCCGGACTAGCGGAACAGATACGCAGTATTTT.

This clone was counted a few times. J is TRBJ1-4 and V is TRBV2, with a weak D call TRBD1 (5 bases). This CDR3 spans 18 amino acids. CDR1 SNHLY and CDR2 FYNNEI come from the germline V gene. V was cut by 1 base and J by 4 bases, with 19 bases left in between. This chain's CDR3 is CASSEDVSLMGLNEKLFF. DNA of the CDR3: TGTGCCAGCAGTGAAGATGTCTCCTTAATGGGGCTTAATGAAAAACTGTTTTTT.

This clone came up many times. The rearrangement links TRBV6-1 to TRBJ1-4, with 9 bases lining up with TRBD1. The CDR3 runs 17 residues. The germline V gene encodes CDR1 MNHNS and CDR2 SASEGT. V dropped 6 bases and J dropped 8; count of bases not matched to a gene: 16. Written as DNA, the CDR3 is TGTGCCAGCAGGGAACAGGGGGCGGTCCCCTCAGGGGAAAAACTGTTTTTT. It yields the protein CASREQGAVPSGEKLFF.

This chain uses TRBV5-4 with TRBJ2-7, with D possibly being TRBD1 (6 bases). Trimming left V 0 bases short and J 2 bases short, with 12 bases between. There are 15 residues in the CDR3. CDR1 SGHNT and CDR2 YYREEE come from the germline V gene (reference sequence). This chain's CDR3 is CASSLELGTTYEQYF. DNA for the CDR3: TGTGCCAGCAGCTTGGAGTTAGGGACAACCTACGAGCAGTACTTC.

The CDR3 loop reads CASRLQGSFNQPQHF. Written as DNA, the CDR3 is TGTGCCAGTAGACTACAGGGTTCTTTCAATCAGCCCCAGCATTTT. The V and J genes are TRBV19 and TRBJ1-5; maybe TRBD1 (6 bases). The CDR3 is 15 amino acids. Per germline, CDR1 LNHDA and CDR2 SQIVND (reference sequence). V was shortened by 6 bases and J by 3 bases, with 15 bases between the two germline ends.

The chain recombines TRBV5-8 with TRBJ2-5, with a weak D call TRBD1 (5 bases). Germline V gives CDR1 SGHTS, CDR2 YDEGEE. The CDR3 covers 15 residues. V gave up 0 bases and J gave up 0 bases, with 9 bases separating them. The chain's CDR3 is CASSLGQTYQETQYF. CDR3 DNA: TGTGCCAGCAGCTTGGGACAGACGTACCAAGAGACCCAGTACTTC.

This clone showed up just a few times. The chain links TRBV28 to TRBJ1-2; 11 bases map to TRBD1. CDR3 length: 16 residues. V trimming: 2 bases; J trimming: 2 bases; junction bases outside the gene matches: 4. Looked up from germline, CDR1 is MDHEN and CDR2 is SYDVKM. DNA for the CDR3: TGTGCCAGCAGTTTACCGGGACAGGGGGGGAACTATGGCTACACCTTC. Translating it yields CASSLPGQGGNYGYTF.

V usage is TRBV28 and J usage is TRBJ1-3, with D uncertain. V gave up 2 bases and J gave up 0 bases, with 8 bases separating them. Germline lookup yields CDR1 MDHEN and CDR2 SYDVKM. There are 15 residues in the CDR3. Here the CDR3 DNA reads TGTGCCAGCAGTTTAGTACCGGTCTCTGGAAACACCATATATTTT. Amino acids: CASSLVPVSGNTIYF.

Here the CDR3 DNA reads TGTGCCTCTGAGGACTTCCAAGAAAACACAGATACGCAGTATTTT. It codes for CASEDFQENTDTQYF. The V call is TRBV7-9, the J call TRBJ2-3; tentative D call: TRBD2 (5 bases). Trimming took off 11 bases at V and 2 bases at J, with 20 bases between the two ends. Germline V gene data show CDR1 as SEHNR and CDR2 as FQNEAQ (reference sequence). The CDR3 totals 15 residues.

The V gene is TRBV18, the J gene TRBJ2-7; D gene uncertain. This CDR3 contains 14 residues. In germline, CDR1 is KGHSH, CDR2 LQKENI. Trimming removed 0 bases from V and 5 bases from J, with 11 bases in between. DNA for the CDR3: TGTGCCAGCTCACCACCGACGGGTAACAACGAGCAGTACTTC. It yields the protein CASSPPTGNNEQYF. The full variable domain, its missing parts supplied by reference TRBV18 and TRBJ2-7, is NAGVMQNPRHLVRRRGQEARLRCSPMKGHSHVYWYRQLPEEGLKFMVYLQKENIIDESGMPKERFSAEFPKEGPSILRIQQVVRGDSAAYFCASSPPTGNNEQYFGPGTRLTVT.

The chain employs TRBV6-2 or TRBV6-3 and TRBJ2-5; no definite D call. Trimming stripped 5 bases from V and 1 base from J, with 8 bases between. CDR1 MNHEY and CDR2 SVGEGT come from the germline V gene. This CDR3 comprises 13 residues. The CDR3 spells CASSRHPQETQYF. The CDR3 DNA follows: TGTGCCAGCAGTCGACATCCCCAAGAGACCCAGTACTTC.

This chain links TRBV19 with TRBJ1-1; 9 nucleotides align to TRBD1. Looked up from germline, CDR1 is LNHDA and CDR2 is SQIVND (reference sequence). V lost 4 bases and J lost 1; bases outside the gene matches: 1. The CDR3 extends over 14 amino acids. The chain's CDR3 is CASSRQGGNTEAFF. The CDR3 DNA reads TGTGCCAGTAGTAGACAGGGGGGGAACACTGAAGCTTTCTTT.

The CDR3 spells CASSITRTGGTTGELFF. As DNA, the CDR3 is TGTGCCAGCAGTATAACCCGGACAGGCGGAACCACCGGGGAGCTGTTTTTT. The V gene is TRBV28, the J gene TRBJ2-2, with 7 bases identical to TRBD1. The CDR3 sequence is 17 residues long. Germline-derived CDR1 and CDR2 are MDHEN and SYDVKM. The ends lost 5 bases at V and 4 bases at J; junction bases unmatched: 13.

This clone was observed once. CDR3 sequence (DNA): TGTGCCAGCAGCCAAGAATTTCTGACAGGGGCCTATAATTCACCCCTCCACTTT. Its protein is CASSQEFLTGAYNSPLHF. This sequence joins TRBV3-1 (or the pseudogene TRBV3-2) and TRBJ1-6; 8 positions match TRBD1. The junction had 6 bases not matched to a gene; V was cut back by 0 bases and J by 2 bases. The CDR3 sequence is 18 residues long. Germline CDR1 LGHDT, CDR2 YNNKEL (reference sequence).

This chain connects TRBV19 to TRBJ1-4; TRBD1 aligns across 8 bases. This CDR3 is 15 amino acids long. Trimming removed 5 bases from V and 3 bases from J; junction bases left unmatched: 5. The germline V gene encodes CDR1 LNHDA and CDR2 SQIVND (reference sequence). CDR3: CASSPDRGPNEKLFF. CDR3 sequence (DNA): TGTGCCAGTAGTCCTGACAGGGGACCTAATGAAAAACTGTTTTTT.

This rearrangement joins TRBV7-3 to TRBJ2-2, with TRBD2 matching 11 bases. This CDR3 has 17 residues. Trimming cost V 5 bases and J 1 base; bases outside gene matches: 6. Germline loops: CDR1 SGHTA, CDR2 FQGTGA. CDR3 residues: CASSPTLAGGNTGELFF. As DNA, the CDR3 is TGTGCCAGCAGCCCCACTCTAGCGGGAGGGAACACCGGGGAGCTGTTTTTT.